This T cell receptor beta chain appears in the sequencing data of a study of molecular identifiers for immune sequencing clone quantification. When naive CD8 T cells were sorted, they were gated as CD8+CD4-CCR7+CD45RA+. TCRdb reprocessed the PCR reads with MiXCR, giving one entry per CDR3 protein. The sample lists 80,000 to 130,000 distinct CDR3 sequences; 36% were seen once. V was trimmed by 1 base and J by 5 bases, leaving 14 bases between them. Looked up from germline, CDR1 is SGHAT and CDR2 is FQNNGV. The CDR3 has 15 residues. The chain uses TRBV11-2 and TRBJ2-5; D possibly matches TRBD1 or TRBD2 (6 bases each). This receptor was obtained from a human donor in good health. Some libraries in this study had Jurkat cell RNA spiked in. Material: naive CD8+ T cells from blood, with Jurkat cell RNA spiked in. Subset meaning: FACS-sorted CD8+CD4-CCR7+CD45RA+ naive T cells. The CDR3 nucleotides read TGTGCCAGCAGCTTAGTCGGGGGCGCGGGTGAGACCCAGTACTTC. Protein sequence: CASSLVGGAGETQYF. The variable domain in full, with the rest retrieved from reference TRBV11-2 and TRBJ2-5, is EAGVAQSPRYKIIEKRQSVAFWCNPISGHATLYWYQQILGQGPKLLIQFQNNGVVDDSQLPKDRFSAERLKGVDSTLKIQPAKLEDSAVYLCASSLVGGAGETQYFGPGTRLLVL.